This T cell receptor beta chain was recorded in a study of cytomegalovirus exposure and HLA in healthy donors. Regarding the study as a whole: The study put some 160 TCR beta chains on its list as cytomegalovirus-associated. Confirmation was obtained in vitro that a few CMV-associated chains are specific for CMV antigens.

PCR was performed using 60 Vbeta and 13 Jbeta primers. Data came from immunoSEQ multiplex PCR; TCRdb stores just in-frame clones and leaves some out. The sample comprises hundreds of thousands of clones, 70% to 90% of which are singletons, and about 3.1% rests with the top ten. Concerning this clone itself: The antigen is undetermined.

Nominally healthy donors provided the samples, though records likely missed some immune exposures. CDR3 size: 14 residues. The ends lost 0 bases at V and 12 bases at J; junction bases unmatched: 2. The germline gives CDR1 SGHAT, CDR2 FQNNGV. The clonotype was recovered from a man aged 25-45 years in good health and CMV-seronegative. The sequenced sample was PBMCs. The chain carries TRBV11-2 and TRBJ2-1; TRBD2 agrees at 13 bases. The CDR3 loop reads CASSLELAGGRQFF. The CDR3 DNA sequence: TGTGCCAGCAGCTTAGAACTAGCGGGGGGGAGGCAGTTCTTC.